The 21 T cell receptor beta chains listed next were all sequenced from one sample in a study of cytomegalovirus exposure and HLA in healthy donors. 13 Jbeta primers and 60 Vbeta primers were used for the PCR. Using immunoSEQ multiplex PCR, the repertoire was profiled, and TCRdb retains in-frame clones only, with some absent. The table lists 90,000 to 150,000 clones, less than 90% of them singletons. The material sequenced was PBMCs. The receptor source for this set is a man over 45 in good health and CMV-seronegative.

Here the CDR3 reads CASGESGRAFETQYF. The CDR3 nucleotides are TGCGCCAGCGGAGAAAGCGGGAGGGCCTTTGAGACCCAGTACTTC. J is TRBJ2-5 and V is TRBV4-1, with 10 bases aligning to TRBD2. Germline V gives CDR1 MGHRA, CDR2 YSYEKL. Trimming cost V 8 bases and J 5 bases; bases outside gene matches: 11. The CDR3 contains 15 residues.

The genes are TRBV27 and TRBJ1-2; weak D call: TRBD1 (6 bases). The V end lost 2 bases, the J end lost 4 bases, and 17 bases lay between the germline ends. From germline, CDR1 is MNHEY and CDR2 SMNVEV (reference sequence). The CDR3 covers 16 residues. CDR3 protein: CASSLRGQGISYGYTF. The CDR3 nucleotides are TGTGCCAGCAGTTTACGTGGGCAGGGGATAAGCTATGGCTACACCTTC.

As DNA, the CDR3 is TGCAGCGCTGCCGGATTCGGGGACTACGAGCAGTACTTC. This sequence encodes CSAAGFGDYEQYF. The V and J genes are TRBV29-1 and TRBJ2-7; D possibly corresponds to TRBD2 (5 bases). This CDR3 comprises 13 residues. V was pared by 7 bases and J by 3 bases, with 16 bases between. CDR1 is SQVTM, CDR2 ANQGSEA, per germline.

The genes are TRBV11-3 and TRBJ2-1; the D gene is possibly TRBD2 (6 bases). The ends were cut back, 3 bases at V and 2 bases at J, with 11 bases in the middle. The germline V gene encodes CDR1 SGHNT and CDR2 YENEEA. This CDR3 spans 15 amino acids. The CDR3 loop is CASSFGGTAYNEQFF. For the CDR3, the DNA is TGTGCCAGCAGCTTCGGCGGGACCGCCTACAATGAGCAGTTCTTC.

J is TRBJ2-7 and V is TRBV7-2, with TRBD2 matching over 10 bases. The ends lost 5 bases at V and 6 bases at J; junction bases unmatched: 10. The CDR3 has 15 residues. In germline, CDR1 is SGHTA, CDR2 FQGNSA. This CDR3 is CASSPLAGSRIEQYF. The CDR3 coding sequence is TGTGCCAGCAGCCCACTAGCGGGGTCCAGGATCGAGCAGTACTTC.

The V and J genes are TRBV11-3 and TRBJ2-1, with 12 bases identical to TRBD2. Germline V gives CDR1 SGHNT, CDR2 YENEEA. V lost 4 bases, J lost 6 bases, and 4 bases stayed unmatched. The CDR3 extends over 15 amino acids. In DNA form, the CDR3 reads TGTGCCAGCAGCTGGGGACTAGCGGGCCTCAATGAGCAGTTCTTC. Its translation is CASSWGLAGLNEQFF.

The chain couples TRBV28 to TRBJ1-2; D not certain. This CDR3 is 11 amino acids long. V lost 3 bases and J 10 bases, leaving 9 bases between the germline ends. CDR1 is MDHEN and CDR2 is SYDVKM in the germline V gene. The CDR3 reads CASSFYSLYTF. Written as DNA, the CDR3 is TGTGCCAGCAGTTTCTACAGCCTCTACACCTTC.

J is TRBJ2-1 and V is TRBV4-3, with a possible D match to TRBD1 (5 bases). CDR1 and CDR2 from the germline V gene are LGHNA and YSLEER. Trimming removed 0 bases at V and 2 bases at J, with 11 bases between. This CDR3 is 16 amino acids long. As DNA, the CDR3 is TGCGCCAGCAGCCAAGAGCCTGGACAAACCTACAATGAGCAGTTCTTC. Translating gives CASSQEPGQTYNEQFF.

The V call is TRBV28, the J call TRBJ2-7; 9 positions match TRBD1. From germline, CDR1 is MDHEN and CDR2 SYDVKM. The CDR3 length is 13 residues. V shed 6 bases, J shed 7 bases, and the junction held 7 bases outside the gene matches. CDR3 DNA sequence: TGTGCCAGCAGAGGACAGGGGACCCCTGAGCAGTACTTC. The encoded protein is CASRGQGTPEQYF.

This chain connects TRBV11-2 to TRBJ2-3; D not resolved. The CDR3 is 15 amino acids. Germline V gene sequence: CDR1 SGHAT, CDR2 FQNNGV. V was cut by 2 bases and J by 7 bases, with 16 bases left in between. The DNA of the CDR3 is TGTGCCAGCAGCTTACTCGGTGAAGCCCTATATACGCAGTATTTT. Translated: CASSLLGEALYTQYF.

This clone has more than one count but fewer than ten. CDR3 nucleotides: TGTGCCAGCAGTAGTCGGGGGGGTGAAGCTTTCTTT. It translates to CASSSRGGEAFF. This chain uses TRBV25-1 with TRBJ1-1, with D maybe TRBD1 (5 bases). There are 12 residues in the CDR3. CDR1 is MGHDK, CDR2 SYGVNS, per germline. Trimming took 5 bases from V and 7 from J, leaving 11 bases between them.

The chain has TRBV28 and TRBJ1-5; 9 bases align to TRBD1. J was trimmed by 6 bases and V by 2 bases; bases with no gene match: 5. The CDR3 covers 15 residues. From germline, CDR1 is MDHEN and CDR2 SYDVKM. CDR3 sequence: CASSLATGGLQPQHF. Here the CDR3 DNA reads TGTGCCAGCAGTTTAGCCACAGGGGGCCTTCAGCCCCAGCATTTT. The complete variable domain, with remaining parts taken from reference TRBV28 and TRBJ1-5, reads DVKVTQSSRYLVKRTGEKVFLECVQDMDHENMFWYRQDPGLGLRLIYFSYDVKMKEKGDIPEGYSVSREKKERFSLILESASTNQTSMYLCASSLATGGLQPQHFGDGTRLSIL.

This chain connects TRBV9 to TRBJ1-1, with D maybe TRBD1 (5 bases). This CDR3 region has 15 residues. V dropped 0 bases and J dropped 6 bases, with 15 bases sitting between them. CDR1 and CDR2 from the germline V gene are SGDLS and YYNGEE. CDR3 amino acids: CASSVEPRDYAEAFF. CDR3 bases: TGTGCCAGCAGCGTAGAACCACGGGACTACGCTGAAGCTTTCTTT.

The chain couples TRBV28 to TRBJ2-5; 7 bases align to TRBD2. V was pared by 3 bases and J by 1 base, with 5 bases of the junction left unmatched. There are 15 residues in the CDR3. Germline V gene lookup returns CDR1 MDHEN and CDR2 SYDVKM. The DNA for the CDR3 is TGTGCCAGCAGTTTTGGGGGGGTAGGCCAAGAGACCCAGTACTTC. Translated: CASSFGGVGQETQYF.

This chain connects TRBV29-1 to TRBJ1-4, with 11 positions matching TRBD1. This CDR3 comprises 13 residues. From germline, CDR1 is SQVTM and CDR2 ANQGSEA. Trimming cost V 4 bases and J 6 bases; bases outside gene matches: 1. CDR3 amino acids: CSVGDRGDEKLFF. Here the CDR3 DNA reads TGCAGCGTTGGGGACAGGGGGGATGAAAAACTGTTTTTT.

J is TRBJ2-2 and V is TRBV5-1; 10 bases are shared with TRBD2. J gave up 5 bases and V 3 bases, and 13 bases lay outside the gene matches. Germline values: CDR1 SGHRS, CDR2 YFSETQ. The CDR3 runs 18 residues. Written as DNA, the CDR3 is TGCGCCAGCAGCTCCACTCTAGCGGGAGACACAGGGACCGGGGAGCTGTTTTTT. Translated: CASSSTLAGDTGTGELFF.

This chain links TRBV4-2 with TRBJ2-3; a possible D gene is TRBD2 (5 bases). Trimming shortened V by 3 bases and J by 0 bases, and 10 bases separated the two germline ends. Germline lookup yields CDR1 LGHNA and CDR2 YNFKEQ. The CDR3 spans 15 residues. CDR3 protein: CASSQEASSTDTQYF. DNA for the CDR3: TGTGCCAGCAGCCAGGAGGCATCTAGCACAGATACGCAGTATTTT.

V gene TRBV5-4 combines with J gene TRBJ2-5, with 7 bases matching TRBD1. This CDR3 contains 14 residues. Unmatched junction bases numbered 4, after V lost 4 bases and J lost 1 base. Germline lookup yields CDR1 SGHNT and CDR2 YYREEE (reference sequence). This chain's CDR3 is CASSRTGFQETQYF. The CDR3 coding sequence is TGTGCCAGCAGCCGGACAGGCTTCCAAGAGACCCAGTACTTC.

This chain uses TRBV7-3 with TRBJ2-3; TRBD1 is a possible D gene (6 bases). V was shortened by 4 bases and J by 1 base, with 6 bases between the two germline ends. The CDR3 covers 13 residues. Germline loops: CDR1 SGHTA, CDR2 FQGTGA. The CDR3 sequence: CASSSGGTDTQYF. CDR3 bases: TGTGCCAGCAGCTCAGGGGGCACAGATACGCAGTATTTT.

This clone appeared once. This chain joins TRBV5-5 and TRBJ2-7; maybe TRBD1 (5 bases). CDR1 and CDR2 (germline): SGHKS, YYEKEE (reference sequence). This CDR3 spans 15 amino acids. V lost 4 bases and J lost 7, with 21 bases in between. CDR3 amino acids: CASSLGVGGHLEQYF. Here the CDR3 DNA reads TGTGCCAGCAGCCTGGGCGTTGGCGGACACTTGGAGCAGTACTTC.

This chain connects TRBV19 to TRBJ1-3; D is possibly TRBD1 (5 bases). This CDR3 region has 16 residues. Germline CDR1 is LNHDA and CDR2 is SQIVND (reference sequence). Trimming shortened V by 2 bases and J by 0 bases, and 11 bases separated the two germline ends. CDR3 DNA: TGTGCCAGTAGTATAACCGACAGCAACTCTGGAAACACCATATATTTT. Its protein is CASSITDSNSGNTIYF.